These 31 T cell receptor beta chains were all obtained from the same sample, sequenced in a study of early stage breast cancer tumors. Clones were read by immunoSEQ multiplex PCR, and TCRdb kept only the in-frame ones, dropping some. This repertoire shows approximately 48,000 clones, 90% to 95% found once; its top ten account for roughly 5%. Source material: blood. Receptor source: a person between 65 and 79 years old with breast cancer.

This rearrangement joins TRBV7-2 to TRBJ1-1; D remains ambiguous. Trimming took 4 bases from V and 1 from J, leaving 13 bases between them. The CDR3 runs 15 residues. Germline lookup yields CDR1 SGHTA and CDR2 FQGNSA. CDR3 DNA sequence: TGTGCCAGCAGCTACGGGTGGACTGGGAACACTGAAGCTTTCTTT. It specifies CASSYGWTGNTEAFF. Full variable domain (outside the CDR3, taken from reference TRBV7-2 and TRBJ1-1): GAGVSQSPSNKVTEKGKDVELRCDPISGHTALYWYRQSLGQGLEFLIYFQGNSAPDKSGLPSDRFSAERTGGSVSTLTIQRTQQEDSAVYLCASSYGWTGNTEAFFGQGTRLTVV.

The rearrangement joins TRBV25-1 to TRBJ1-2; TRBD1 matches at 7 bases. The V gene's germline CDR1 is MGHDK and CDR2 SYGVNS. The J segment lost 3 bases and the V segment lost 6 bases, leaving 7 bases of the junction unmatched. The CDR3 extends over 14 amino acids. CDR3 in DNA: TGTGCCAGCAGCAGGGGCGGGACAGACTATGGCTACACCTTC. It yields the protein CASSRGGTDYGYTF.

The chain links TRBV7-2 to TRBJ1-5; tentatively, D is TRBD1 (5 bases). The germline CDR1 and CDR2 sequences are SGHTA and FQGNSA. The CDR3 consists of 15 residues. V lost 3 bases and J 5 bases, leaving 14 bases between the germline ends. This CDR3 reads CASSFSTGTHQPQHF. The CDR3 bases are TGTGCCAGCAGCTTTTCAACAGGCACTCATCAGCCCCAGCATTTT.

This chain joins TRBV7-2 and TRBJ1-4, with 10 positions matching TRBD1. This CDR3 has 13 residues. Germline values: CDR1 SGHTA, CDR2 FQGNSA. J was trimmed by 6 bases and V by 7 bases; bases with no gene match: 2. DNA for the CDR3: TGTGCCAGCATCGGGACAGGGGATGAAAAACTGTTTTTT. Translating gives CASIGTGDEKLFF.

This clone has just one count. The genes are TRBV12-2 and TRBJ2-7; the D segment call TRBD2 is taken from the table without a DNA check. TRBV12-2 is deemed a pseudogene. CDR3 length: 14 residues. CDR3 nucleotide sequence: TGTGCAAGTCCTCCGTGGACTGGCTCCTACGAGCAGTACTTC. Protein: CASPPWTGSYEQYF.

J is TRBJ1-1 and V is TRBV19; possible D gene TRBD1, 6 bases. V lost 5 bases to trimming and J lost 11 bases, with 15 bases between them. Per germline, CDR1 LNHDA and CDR2 SQIVND (reference sequence). This CDR3 is built from 12 residues. The CDR3 loop reads CASSFPEGEAFF. The CDR3 DNA follows: TGTGCCAGTAGTTTTCCCGAGGGGGAGGCTTTCTTT.

In its sample, this clone was seen once. CDR3 in amino acids: CASSDFSTLGTDTQYF. The DNA of the CDR3 is TGTGCCAGCAGTGACTTCTCTACTCTCGGCACAGATACGCAGTATTTT. This sequence joins TRBV6-4 and TRBJ2-3, with D unresolved. The CDR3 spans 16 residues. Germline CDR1 is MRHNA and CDR2 is SNTAGT. Trimming cost V 1 base and J 1 base, with 12 bases left between them.

The chain has TRBV7-8 and TRBJ1-2; 10 bases map to TRBD1. This CDR3 has 14 residues. After removal of 5 bases from V and 11 bases from J, the junction contained 11 bases not matched to a gene. Germline V gene data show CDR1 as SGHVS and CDR2 as FQNEAQ. The CDR3 sequence is CASSPQTGGNPYTF. Written as DNA, the CDR3 is TGTGCCAGCAGCCCCCAGACAGGGGGCAACCCTTACACCTTC. Supplemented by reference TRBV7-8 and TRBJ1-2, the full variable domain reads GAGVSQSPRYKVAKRGQDVALRCDPISGHVSLFWYQQALGQGPEFLTYFQNEAQLDKSGLPSDRFFAERPEGSVSTLKIQRTQQEDSAVYLCASSPQTGGNPYTFGSGTRLTVV.

The gene calls are TRBV2 and TRBJ1-5; 8 bases fit TRBD1. CDR1 is SNHLY and CDR2 is FYNNEI in the germline V gene. This CDR3 is 14 amino acids long. The V segment lost 6 bases and the J segment 7 bases; nucleotides outside the gene matches: 8. The CDR3: CASSRGRDGQPQHF. The CDR3 nucleotides are TGTGCCAGCAGCAGGGGGCGTGATGGGCAGCCCCAGCATTTT.

V and J are TRBV28 and TRBJ2-3; 8 nucleotides agree with TRBD2. V shed 8 bases, J shed 0 bases, and the junction held 7 bases outside the gene matches. Germline V lookup: CDR1 MDHEN, CDR2 SYDVKM. The CDR3 loop spans 15 amino acids. The chain's CDR3 is CASLAGISSTDTQYF. CDR3 sequence (DNA): TGTGCCAGCCTAGCGGGTATATCTAGCACAGATACGCAGTATTTT.

This chain joins TRBV30 and TRBJ2-5; 7 positions match TRBD1. V shed 1 base, J shed 0 bases, and the junction held 2 bases outside the gene matches. CDR1 and CDR2 (germline): GTSNPN, SVGIG (reference sequence). This CDR3 has 14 amino acids. Here the CDR3 DNA reads TGTGCCTGGAGTGAGGGGGCCTACCAAGAGACCCAGTACTTC. This encodes CAWSEGAYQETQYF.

The chain has TRBV15 and TRBJ2-5; 7 bases map to TRBD1. Germline values: CDR1 LNHNV, CDR2 YYDKDF (reference sequence). With V trimmed by 5 bases and J by 5 bases, 8 bases remained unmatched. The CDR3 runs 14 residues. The CDR3: CATSSFRGLETQYF. For the CDR3, the DNA is TGTGCCACCAGCTCCTTCAGGGGGTTGGAGACCCAGTACTTC.

The chain combines TRBV5-1 with TRBJ1-2, with 7 bases fitting TRBD1. This CDR3 region has 16 residues. J was trimmed by 6 bases and V by 2 bases; bases with no gene match: 13. Per the germline V gene, CDR1 is SGHRS and CDR2 is YFSETQ. The CDR3 is CASSFARSEGADGYTF. The CDR3 DNA follows: TGCGCCAGCAGCTTTGCGAGGTCGGAGGGGGCGGATGGCTACACCTTC.

This chain links TRBV5-1 with TRBJ2-3, with 9 bases matching TRBD2. The trim removed 5 bases at V and 7 bases at J, leaving 5 bases unmatched. The CDR3 covers 13 residues. The germline CDR1 and CDR2 sequences are SGHRS and YFSETQ. CDR3 sequence reads: CASRTSGEYTQYF. The CDR3, as DNA: TGCGCCAGCAGGACTAGCGGAGAGTATACGCAGTATTTT. Together with reference TRBV5-1 and TRBJ2-3, the CDR3 gives the full variable domain: KAGVTQTPRYLIKTRGQQVTLSCSPISGHRSVSWYQQTPGQGLQFLFEYFSETQRNKGNFPGRFSGRQFSNSRSEMNVSTLELGDSALYLCASRTSGEYTQYFGPGTRLTVL.

The rearrangement uses TRBV5-8 and TRBJ1-5; TRBD1 matches 7 bases. Per the germline V gene, CDR1 is SGHTS and CDR2 is YDEGEE. The CDR3 is 14 residues long. V lost 3 bases to trimming and J lost 7 bases; unmatched junction nucleotides: 7. CDR3 amino acids: CASSSRTGGQPQHF. In DNA form, the CDR3 reads TGTGCCAGCAGCTCCCGGACAGGAGGACAGCCCCAGCATTTT.

Only one count was recorded for this clone. The J gene is TRBJ1-6, the V gene TRBV28; D ambiguous. Per germline, CDR1 MDHEN and CDR2 SYDVKM. Trimming removed 6 bases at V and 0 bases at J, with 12 bases between. The CDR3 is made up of 16 amino acids. CDR3 in amino acids: CASSSIAGSYNSPLHF. CDR3 DNA: TGTGCCAGCAGCTCGATAGCGGGCTCCTATAATTCACCCCTCCACTTT.

The rearrangement joins TRBV5-1 to TRBJ2-5; TRBD1 matches at 9 bases. The junction had 2 bases not matched to a gene; V was cut back by 3 bases and J by 5 bases. This CDR3 has 13 amino acids. Germline CDR1 reads SGHRS; CDR2 reads YFSETQ. The CDR3 region is CASSSGTGETQYF. Written as DNA, the CDR3 is TGCGCCAGCAGCTCTGGGACAGGGGAGACCCAGTACTTC.

This chain connects TRBV5-6 to TRBJ2-1; TRBD1 is a possible D gene (6 bases). CDR3 length: 17 residues. Germline-derived CDR1 and CDR2 are SGHDT and YYEEEE. Trimming pared 4 bases from V and 3 bases from J, leaving 20 bases between. CDR3 amino acids: CASSRRLATGNYNEQFF. The DNA of the CDR3 is TGTGCCAGCAGCCGTAGACTCGCGACAGGCAACTACAATGAGCAGTTCTTC.

V is TRBV7-3 and J is TRBJ2-7, with TRBD2 identical over 8 bases. Germline V gene lookup returns CDR1 SGHTA and CDR2 FQGTGA. The CDR3 consists of 14 residues. With V trimmed by 2 bases and J by 6 bases, 6 bases remained unmatched. The CDR3 coding sequence is TGTGCCAGCAGCTTAGGGACTAGGGGCGCCGAGCAGTACTTC. Translation gives CASSLGTRGAEQYF.

The gene calls are TRBV30 and TRBJ2-5, with D perhaps matching TRBD2 (7 bases). Germline V CDR1 and CDR2: GTSNPN, SVGIG (reference sequence). Trimming stripped 5 bases from V and 4 bases from J, with 17 bases between. The CDR3 has 14 amino acids. The CDR3 spells CAWGRLGGAETQYF. CDR3 sequence (DNA): TGTGCCTGGGGGCGGCTGGGGGGGGCAGAGACCCAGTACTTC.

This clone was counted between two and nine times. The chain employs TRBV2 and TRBJ1-1, with D tentatively TRBD1 (5 bases). This CDR3 contains 13 residues. Germline loops: CDR1 SNHLY, CDR2 FYNNEI. The V end was cut by 4 bases, the J end by 1 base, with 7 bases between. The DNA of the CDR3 is TGTGCCAGCAGTGCGCAGGGGAACACTGAAGCTTTCTTT. Encoded protein: CASSAQGNTEAFF. Variable domain in full (rest from reference TRBV2 and TRBJ1-1): EPEVTQTPSHQVTQMGQEVILRCVPISNHLYFYWYRQILGQKVEFLVSFYNNEISEKSEIFDDQFSVERPDGSNFTLKIRSTKLEDSAMYFCASSAQGNTEAFFGQGTRLTVV.

This chain uses TRBV6-5 with TRBJ1-1; D not resolved. V was cut by 6 bases and J by 1 base, with 12 bases left in between. Germline lookup yields CDR1 MNHEY and CDR2 SVGAGI. The CDR3 spans 14 residues. The CDR3 sequence: CASRLSVGNTEAFF. The CDR3 DNA reads TGTGCCAGCAGGCTCAGCGTGGGGAACACTGAAGCTTTCTTT.

The gene calls are TRBV5-4 and TRBJ2-7, with 8 positions matching TRBD2. Germline loops: CDR1 SGHNT, CDR2 YYREEE (reference sequence). The CDR3 contains 15 residues. The V and J ends lost 1 base and 5 bases, in that order; junction bases with no gene match: 8. This chain's CDR3 is CASSLSGGVSHEQYF. DNA for the CDR3: TGTGCCAGCAGCTTGTCGGGGGGGGTTTCCCACGAGCAGTACTTC.

The chain carries TRBV5-1 and TRBJ2-7; 7 bases match TRBD1. The trim removed 0 bases at V and 9 bases at J, leaving 15 bases unmatched. The CDR3 is made up of 16 amino acids. Germline V gene sequence: CDR1 SGHRS, CDR2 YFSETQ. The CDR3 bases are TGCGCCAGCAGCTTGGCTCCCGGGACAGACCCTACGAGGCAGTACTTC. Translation gives CASSLAPGTDPTRQYF.

The chain is built from TRBV5-1 and TRBJ1-2; the D is unclear. V was shortened by 3 bases and J by 0 bases, with 12 bases between the two germline ends. This CDR3 has 15 residues. Looked up from germline, CDR1 is SGHRS and CDR2 is YFSETQ. The CDR3 protein is CASSSGNSANYGYTF. The CDR3 region has the DNA TGCGCCAGCAGCTCGGGAAACTCCGCTAACTATGGCTACACCTTC.

The chain combines TRBV10-3 with TRBJ2-7; 7 bases are a match to TRBD2. CDR1 is ENHRY, CDR2 SYGVKD, per germline. V trimming: 6 bases; J trimming: 4 bases; junction bases outside the gene matches: 15. This CDR3 contains 16 residues. The CDR3 is CAIRSDGTLGRYEQYF. The DNA for the CDR3 is TGTGCCATCAGGAGTGACGGGACTCTCGGGAGGTACGAGCAGTACTTC.

The rearrangement links TRBV13 to TRBJ2-7; 8 bases align to TRBD1. Germline CDR1 reads PRHDT; CDR2 reads FYEKMQ (reference sequence). The CDR3 runs 15 residues. The ends lost 5 bases at V and 5 bases at J; junction bases unmatched: 11. In DNA form, the CDR3 reads TGTGCCAGCAGCCTCCACCCCGACAGGGGAGACGAGCAGTACTTC. This translates into CASSLHPDRGDEQYF. Filled out from reference TRBV13 and TRBJ2-7, the complete variable domain reads AAGVIQSPRHLIKEKRETATLKCYPIPRHDTVYWYQQGPGQDPQFLISFYEKMQSDKGSIPDRFSAQQFSDYHSELNMSSLELGDSALYFCASSLHPDRGDEQYFGPGTRLTVT.

The J gene is TRBJ1-1, the V gene TRBV28; 8 positions agree with TRBD1. V shed 6 bases, J shed 3 bases, and the junction held 6 bases outside the gene matches. Looked up from germline, CDR1 is MDHEN and CDR2 is SYDVKM. The CDR3 consists of 14 residues. CDR3 in DNA: TGTGCCAGCAGCAAACAGGGGGGTTACACTGAAGCTTTCTTT. Its translation: CASSKQGGYTEAFF.

The chain links TRBV11-3 to TRBJ2-6, with D maybe TRBD2 (6 bases). Germline V CDR1 and CDR2: SGHNT, YENEEA. The CDR3 loop spans 16 amino acids. V shed 1 base and J shed 2 bases, with 9 bases lying between them. CDR3 amino acids: CASSLVAGPGANVLTF. The CDR3 nucleotides are TGTGCCAGCAGCTTAGTTGCGGGGCCTGGGGCCAACGTCCTGACTTTC.

Only one count was recorded for this clone. The chain combines TRBV2 with TRBJ2-1; 12 nucleotides match TRBD2. CDR1 is SNHLY and CDR2 is FYNNEI in the germline V gene. V was clipped by 6 bases and J by 0 bases; unmatched bases: 12. This CDR3 has 19 residues. As DNA, the CDR3 is TGTGCCAGCAGGCAGGCCGGGACTAGCGGGCTTGACTCCTACAATGAGCAGTTCTTC. Amino acids: CASRQAGTSGLDSYNEQFF.

This chain connects TRBV7-2 to TRBJ1-3, with D maybe TRBD1 (6 bases). Per germline, CDR1 SGHTA and CDR2 FQGNSA. The CDR3 is 15 residues long. The V end lost 0 bases, the J end lost 7 bases, and 13 bases lay between the germline ends. The CDR3 coding sequence is TGTGCCAGCAGCTTAGCCGCGGGGGCGAGGAACACCATATATTTT. Amino acid sequence: CASSLAAGARNTIYF.